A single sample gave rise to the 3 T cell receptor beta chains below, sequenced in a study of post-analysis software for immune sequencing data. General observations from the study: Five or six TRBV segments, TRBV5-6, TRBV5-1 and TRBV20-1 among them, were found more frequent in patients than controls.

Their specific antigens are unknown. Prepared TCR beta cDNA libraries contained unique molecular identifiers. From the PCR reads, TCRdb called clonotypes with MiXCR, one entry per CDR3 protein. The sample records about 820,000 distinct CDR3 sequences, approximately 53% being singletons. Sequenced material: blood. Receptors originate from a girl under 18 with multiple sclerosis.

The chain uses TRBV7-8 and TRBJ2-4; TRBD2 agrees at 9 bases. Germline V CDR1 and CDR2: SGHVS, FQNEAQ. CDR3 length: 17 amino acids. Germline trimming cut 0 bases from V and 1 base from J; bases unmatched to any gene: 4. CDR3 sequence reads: CASSLAVAGVAKNIQYF. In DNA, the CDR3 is TGTGCCAGCAGCTTAGCGGTAGCGGGGGTTGCCAAAAACATTCAGTACTTC.

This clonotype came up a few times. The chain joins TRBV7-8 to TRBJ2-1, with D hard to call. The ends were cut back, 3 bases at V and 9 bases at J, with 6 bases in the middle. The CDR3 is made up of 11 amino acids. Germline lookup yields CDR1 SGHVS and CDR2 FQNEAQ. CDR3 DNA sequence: TGTGCCAGCAGCTTCAGGAGTGAGCAGTTCTTC. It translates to CASSFRSEQFF.

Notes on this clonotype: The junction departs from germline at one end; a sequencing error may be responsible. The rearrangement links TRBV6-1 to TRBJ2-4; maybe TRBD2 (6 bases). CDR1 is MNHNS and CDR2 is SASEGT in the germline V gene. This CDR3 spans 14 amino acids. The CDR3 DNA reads TGTGCCAGCAGGGAAGGGAGGGCCAAAAACATTCAGTACTTC. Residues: CASREGRAKNIQYF.